This TCR beta chain was captured in a study of T cell clones after liver transplantation. Overall study: Third-party-reactive TCRbeta sequences from pre-transplant mixed lymphocyte reactions served as antigen-independent comparators.

Germline V gene data show CDR1 as SNHLY and CDR2 as FYNNEI. With 4 bases clipped from V and 4 bases from J, the junction kept 3 bases outside the gene matches. This CDR3 contains 13 residues. The method was immunoSEQ multiplex PCR; TCRdb's version includes in-frame clones alone and lacks a portion of them. The table has about 80,000 clones, 70% to 85% seen once. In its sample, this clone was seen a few times. The same CDR3 also results from other DNA sequences found in this sample. The sequencing used CD4+ T cells from blood, collected 45 to 46 months after liver transplant. The chain employs TRBV2 and TRBJ2-7, with 8 bases matching TRBD2. This sequence was found in a human patient who received a liver transplant. Some of these T cells may belong to the graft donor. CDR3 residues: CASSAGREYEQYF. DNA for the CDR3: TGTGCCAGCAGTGCCGGGAGGGAGTACGAGCAGTACTTC.